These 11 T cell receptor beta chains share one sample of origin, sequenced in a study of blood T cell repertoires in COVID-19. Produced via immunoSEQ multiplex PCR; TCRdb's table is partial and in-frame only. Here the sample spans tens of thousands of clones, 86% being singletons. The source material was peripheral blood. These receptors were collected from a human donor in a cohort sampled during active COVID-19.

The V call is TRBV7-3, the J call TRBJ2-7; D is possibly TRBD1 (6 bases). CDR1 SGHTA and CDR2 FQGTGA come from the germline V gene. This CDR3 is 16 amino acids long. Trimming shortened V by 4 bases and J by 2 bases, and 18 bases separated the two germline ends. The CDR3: CASSSPEGHQPYEQYF. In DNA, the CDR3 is TGTGCCAGCAGCTCACCAGAGGGACACCAGCCCTACGAGCAGTACTTC.

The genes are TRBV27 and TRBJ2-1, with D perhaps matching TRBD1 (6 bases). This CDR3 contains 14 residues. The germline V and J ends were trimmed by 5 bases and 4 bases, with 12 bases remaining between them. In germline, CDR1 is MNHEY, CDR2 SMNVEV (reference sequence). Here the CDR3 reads CASSGNRVYNEQFF. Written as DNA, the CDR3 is TGTGCCAGCAGTGGAAACAGGGTGTACAATGAGCAGTTCTTC.

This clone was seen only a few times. In DNA, the CDR3 is TGTGCCAGCAGACAAGGACAGCTCTATAATTCACCCCTCCACTTT. It yields the protein CASRQGQLYNSPLHF. The chain carries TRBV6-5 and TRBJ1-6, with TRBD1 as a possible D gene (6 bases). Germline assignment: CDR1 MNHEY and CDR2 SVGAGI. There are 15 residues in the CDR3. Trimming stripped 6 bases from V and 3 bases from J, with 12 bases between.

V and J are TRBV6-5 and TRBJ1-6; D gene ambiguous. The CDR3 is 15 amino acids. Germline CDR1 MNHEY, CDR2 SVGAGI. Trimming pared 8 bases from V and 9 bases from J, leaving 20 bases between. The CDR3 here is CASRTEGQISSPLHF. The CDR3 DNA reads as TGTGCCAGCCGAACAGAGGGCCAAATTAGTTCACCCCTCCACTTT.

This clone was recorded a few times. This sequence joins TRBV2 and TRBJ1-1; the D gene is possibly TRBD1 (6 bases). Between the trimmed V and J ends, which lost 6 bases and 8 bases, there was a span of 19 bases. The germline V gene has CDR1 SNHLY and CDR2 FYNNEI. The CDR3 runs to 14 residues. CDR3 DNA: TGTGCCAGCAGCCCTACCGGGACACGGCCAGAAGCTTTCTTT. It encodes CASSPTGTRPEAFF. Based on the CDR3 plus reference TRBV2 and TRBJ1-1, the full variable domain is EPEVTQTPSHQVTQMGQEVILRCVPISNHLYFYWYRQILGQKVEFLVSFYNNEISEKSEIFDDQFSVERPDGSNFTLKIRSTKLEDSAMYFCASSPTGTRPEAFFGQGTRLTVV.

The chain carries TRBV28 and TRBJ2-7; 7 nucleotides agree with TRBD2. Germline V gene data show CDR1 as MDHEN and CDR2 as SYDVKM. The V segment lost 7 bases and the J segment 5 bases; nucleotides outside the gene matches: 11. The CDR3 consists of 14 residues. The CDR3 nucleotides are TGTGCCAGCAATCTGGCGGGAGCCACCCACGAGCAGTACTTC. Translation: CASNLAGATHEQYF.

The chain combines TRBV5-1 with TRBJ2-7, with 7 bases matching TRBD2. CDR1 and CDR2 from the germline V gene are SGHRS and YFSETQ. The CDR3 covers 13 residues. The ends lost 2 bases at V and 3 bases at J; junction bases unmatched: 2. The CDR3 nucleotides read TGCGCCAGCAGCTTAGCGGGGAGCTACGAGCAGTACTTC. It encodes CASSLAGSYEQYF.

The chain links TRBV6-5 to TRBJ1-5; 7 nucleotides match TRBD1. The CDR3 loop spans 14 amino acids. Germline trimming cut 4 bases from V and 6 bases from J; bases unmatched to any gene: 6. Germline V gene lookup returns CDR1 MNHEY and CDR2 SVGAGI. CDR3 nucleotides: TGTGCCAGCAGTTTTAGGGGGCACGCTCAGCCCCAGCATTTT. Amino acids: CASSFRGHAQPQHF.

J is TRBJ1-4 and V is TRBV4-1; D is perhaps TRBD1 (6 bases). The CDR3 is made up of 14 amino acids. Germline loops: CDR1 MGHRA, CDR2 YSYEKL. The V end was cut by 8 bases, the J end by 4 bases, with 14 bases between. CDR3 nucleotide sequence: TGCGCCAGCTCGATCCAGGGGAATAATGAAAAACTGTTTTTT. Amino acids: CASSIQGNNEKLFF.

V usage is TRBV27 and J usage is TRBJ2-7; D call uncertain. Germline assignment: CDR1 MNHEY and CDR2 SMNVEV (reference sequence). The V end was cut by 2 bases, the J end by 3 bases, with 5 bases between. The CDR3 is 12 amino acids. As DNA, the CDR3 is TGTGCCAGCAGTTTAATACTCTACGAGCAGTACTTC. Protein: CASSLILYEQYF.

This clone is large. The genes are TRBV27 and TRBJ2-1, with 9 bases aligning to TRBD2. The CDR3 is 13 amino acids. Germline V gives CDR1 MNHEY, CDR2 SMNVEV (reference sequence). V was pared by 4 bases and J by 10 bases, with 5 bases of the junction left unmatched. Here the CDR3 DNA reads TGTGCCAGCAGTTCCACCCTAGCGGGAGAGCAGTTCTTC. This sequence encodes CASSSTLAGEQFF.